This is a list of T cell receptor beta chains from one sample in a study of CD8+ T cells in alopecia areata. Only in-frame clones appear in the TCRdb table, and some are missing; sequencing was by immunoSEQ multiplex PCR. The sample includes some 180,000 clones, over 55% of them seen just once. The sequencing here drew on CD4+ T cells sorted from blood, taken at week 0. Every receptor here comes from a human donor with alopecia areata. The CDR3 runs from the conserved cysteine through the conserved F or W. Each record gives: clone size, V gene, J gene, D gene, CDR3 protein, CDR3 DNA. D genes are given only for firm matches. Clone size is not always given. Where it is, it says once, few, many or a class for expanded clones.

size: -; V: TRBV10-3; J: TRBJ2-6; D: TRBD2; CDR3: CAISEGLAGSGANVLTF; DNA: TGTGCCATCAGTGAGGGACTAGCGGGTTCTGGGGCCAACGTCCTGACTTTC
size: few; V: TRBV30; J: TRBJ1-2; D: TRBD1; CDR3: CAWNIGTGLSGYTF; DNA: TGTGCCTGGAACATCGGGACAGGCTTATCTGGCTACACCTTC
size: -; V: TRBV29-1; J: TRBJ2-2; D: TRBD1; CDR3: CSGTGVNTGELFF; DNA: TGCAGCGGGACAGGGGTGAACACCGGGGAGCTGTTTTTT
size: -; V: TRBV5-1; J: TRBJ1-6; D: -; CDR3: CASSLDHKGRVNSPLHF; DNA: TGCGCCAGCAGCTTGGATCATAAGGGCCGTGTTAATTCACCCCTCCACTTT
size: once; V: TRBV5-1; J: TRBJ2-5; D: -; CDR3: CASSPGPVETQYF; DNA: TGCGCCAGCAGTCCTGGACCCGTGGAGACCCAGTACTTC
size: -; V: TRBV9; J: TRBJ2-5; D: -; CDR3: CASSVPQGGETQYF; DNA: TGTGCCAGCAGCGTCCCTCAGGGGGGAGAGACCCAGTACTTC
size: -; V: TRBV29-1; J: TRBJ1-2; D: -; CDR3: CSVEGQTNYGYTF; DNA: TGCAGCGTTGAAGGCCAGACTAACTATGGCTACACCTTC
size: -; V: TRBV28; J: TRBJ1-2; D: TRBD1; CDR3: CASKGQSAGYTF; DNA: TGTGCCAGCAAGGGACAGTCCGCCGGCTACACCTTC
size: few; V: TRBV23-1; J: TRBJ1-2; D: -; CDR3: CASSQSRSFNYGYTF; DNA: TGCGCCAGCAGTCAATCAAGGAGTTTTAACTATGGCTACACCTTC
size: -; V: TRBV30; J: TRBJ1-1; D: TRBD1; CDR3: CAWSGQQGERAFF; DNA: TGTGCCTGGAGTGGCCAACAGGGGGAACGGGCTTTCTTT
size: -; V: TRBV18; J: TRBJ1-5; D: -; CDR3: CASSQGVDQPQHF; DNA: TGTGCCAGCTCACAGGGTGTGGATCAGCCCCAGCATTTT
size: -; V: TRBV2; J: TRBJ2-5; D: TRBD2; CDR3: CASRSGTKETQYF; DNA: TGTGCCAGCAGGTCCGGGACTAAAGAGACCCAGTACTTC
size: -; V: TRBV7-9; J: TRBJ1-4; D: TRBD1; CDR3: CASSSRQGNEKLFF; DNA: TGTGCCAGCAGCTCCCGACAGGGGAATGAAAAACTGTTTTTT
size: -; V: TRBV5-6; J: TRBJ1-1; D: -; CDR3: CASSLVFSGTGYRTEAFF; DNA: TGTGCCAGCAGCTTGGTCTTTTCCGGGACGGGATATCGGACTGAAGCTTTCTTT
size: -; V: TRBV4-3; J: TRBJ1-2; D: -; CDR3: CASSRSDQEANYGYTF; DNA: TGCGCCAGCAGCCGCAGCGACCAGGAAGCTAACTATGGCTACACCTTC
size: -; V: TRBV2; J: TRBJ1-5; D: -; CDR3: CASKGTYQPQHF; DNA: TGTGCCAGCAAGGGGACTTATCAGCCCCAGCATTTT
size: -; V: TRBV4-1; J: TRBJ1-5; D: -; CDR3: CASSPREGNQPQHF; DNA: TGTGCCAGCAGCCCCCGAGAGGGGAATCAGCCCCAGCATTTT
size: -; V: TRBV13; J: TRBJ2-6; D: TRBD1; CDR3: CASSHRTTGDYSGANVLTF; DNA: TGTGCCAGCAGCCACCGTACGACAGGGGATTATTCTGGGGCCAACGTCCTGACTTTC
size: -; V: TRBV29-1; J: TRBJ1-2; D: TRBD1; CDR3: CSVEVRGYGYTF; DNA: TGCAGCGTTGAGGTCAGGGGGTATGGCTACACCTTC
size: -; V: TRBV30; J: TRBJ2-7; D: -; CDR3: CAWKTRGYLQYF; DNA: TGTGCCTGGAAGACCAGGGGCTATTTGCAGTACTTC
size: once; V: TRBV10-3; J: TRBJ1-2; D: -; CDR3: CATTSRGIDYDGYTF; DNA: TGTGCCACCACATCTCGGGGTATCGACTATGATGGCTACACCTTC
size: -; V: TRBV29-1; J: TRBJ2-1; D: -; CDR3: CSVGQRPSSYNEQFF; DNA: TGCAGCGTTGGACAAAGGCCGAGCTCCTACAATGAGCAGTTCTTC